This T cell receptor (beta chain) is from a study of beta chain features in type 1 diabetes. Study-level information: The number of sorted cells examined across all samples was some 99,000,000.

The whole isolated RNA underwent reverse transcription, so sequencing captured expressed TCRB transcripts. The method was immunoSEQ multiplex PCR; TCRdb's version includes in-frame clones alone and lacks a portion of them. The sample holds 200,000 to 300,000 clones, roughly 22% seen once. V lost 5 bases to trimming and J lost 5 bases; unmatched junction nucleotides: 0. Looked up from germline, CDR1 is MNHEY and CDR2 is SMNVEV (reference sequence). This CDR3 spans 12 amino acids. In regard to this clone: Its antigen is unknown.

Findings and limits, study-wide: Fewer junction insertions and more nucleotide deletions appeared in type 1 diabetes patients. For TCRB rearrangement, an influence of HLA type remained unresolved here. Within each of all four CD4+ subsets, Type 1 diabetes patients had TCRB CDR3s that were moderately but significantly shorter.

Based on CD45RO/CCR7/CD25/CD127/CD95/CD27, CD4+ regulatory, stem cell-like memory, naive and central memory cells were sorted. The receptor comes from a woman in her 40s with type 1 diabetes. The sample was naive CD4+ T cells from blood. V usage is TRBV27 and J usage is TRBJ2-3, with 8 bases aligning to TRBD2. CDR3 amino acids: CASSTSGDTQYF. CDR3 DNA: TGTGCCAGCAGTACTAGCGGAGATACGCAGTATTTT.